The entry below gives a single T cell receptor beta chain sequence along with its context. Its matching antigen is unknown. Stated treatment: 15 to 20 received Ad26.COV2.S at low or high dose, single or two shots; about five received placebo; per-sample allocation not given. Sampling was done on day 63 after the first vaccine or placebo injection. TCRdb's table, derived via immunoSEQ multiplex PCR, lists solely in-frame clones and lacks some. This sample has hundreds of thousands of clones, with roughly 90% found just once. The sample is drawn from a study of Ad26.COV2.S vaccination and SARS-CoV-2 variants. Study context: The donor was enrolled in the Ad26.COV2.S arm of the COV1001 trial. Ad26.COV2.S shots went into the muscle once or twice, 56 days apart. Whole-study findings and limits: It was vaccine recipients, not placebo recipients, who had the higher spike-specific TCR breadth.

The CDR3 has 18 amino acids. V lost 4 bases and J lost 3; bases outside the gene matches: 11. Germline assignment: CDR1 SGHDN and CDR2 FVKESK. The chain uses TRBV14 and TRBJ2-6; 8 bases match TRBD1. The sample consisted of peripheral blood, taken in a trial of Ad26.COV2.S vaccine versus placebo. This TCR was recovered from a person between 18 and 59 years old who received the Ad26.COV2.S COVID-19 vaccine or a placebo. The CDR3 DNA sequence: TGTGCCAGCAGCCGTTCCCGGGACAGGAGCATTGGGGCCAACGTCCTGACTTTC. Residues: CASSRSRDRSIGANVLTF. The whole variable domain, remainder taken from reference TRBV14 and TRBJ2-6, is EAGVTQFPSHSVIEKGQTVTLRCDPISGHDNLYWYRRVMGKEIKFLLHFVKESKQDESGMPNNRFLAERTGGTYSTLKVQPAELEDSGVYFCASSRSRDRSIGANVLTFGAGSRLTVL.